These 29 T cell receptor beta chains were sequenced from one sample in a study of control samples from healthy donors and cancer patients. Method: immunoSEQ multiplex PCR; TCRdb's copy keeps in-frame clones and lacks some. The sample yields about 150,000 clones, 90% to 95% seen once. The sequenced sample consisted of blood. These receptors were collected from a man aged 40-49 years in good health.

The V and J genes are TRBV5-4 and TRBJ2-7, with 10 nucleotides matching TRBD1. The CDR3 consists of 16 residues. With 4 bases clipped from V and 1 base from J, the junction kept 8 bases outside the gene matches. Germline V gene lookup returns CDR1 SGHNT and CDR2 YYREEE (reference sequence). The CDR3 DNA reads as TGTGCCAGCAGCCCCCGGGGACAGGGGCTATCCTACGAGCAGTACTTC. Translated: CASSPRGQGLSYEQYF.

This rearrangement joins TRBV24-1 to TRBJ2-3; D is unclear. This CDR3 has 13 residues. Germline V gene data show CDR1 as KGHDR and CDR2 as SFDVKD. V was cut by 9 bases and J by 5 bases, with 14 bases left in between. Here the CDR3 reads CATHGGVGDTQYF. The CDR3 DNA reads TGTGCCACCCATGGCGGTGTCGGAGATACGCAGTATTTT.

The chain carries TRBV4-2 and TRBJ2-3; the D gene is possibly TRBD2 (6 bases). The V end was cut by 4 bases, the J end by 3 bases, with 17 bases between. This CDR3 is 16 amino acids long. CDR1 is LGHNA and CDR2 is YNFKEQ in the germline V gene. For the CDR3, the DNA is TGTGCCAGCAGCCGAAATACCGGGACTCGGACAGATACGCAGTATTTT. Protein sequence: CASSRNTGTRTDTQYF.

The chain employs TRBV7-8 and TRBJ1-2; 8 positions match TRBD1. The CDR3 is made up of 13 amino acids. The V segment lost 5 bases and the J segment 8 bases; nucleotides outside the gene matches: 7. Germline V gives CDR1 SGHVS, CDR2 FQNEAQ. The DNA of the CDR3 is TGTGCCAGCAGCAAGAACAGGGGGTACGGCTACACCTTC. Its protein is CASSKNRGYGYTF.

V gene TRBV12-3 or TRBV12-4 combines with J gene TRBJ1-5; D is uncertain. This CDR3 has 13 amino acids. Between the trimmed V and J ends, which lost 7 bases and 9 bases, there was a span of 16 bases. CDR3 sequence reads: CASTLNPLRPQHF. The DNA of the CDR3 is TGTGCCAGCACCTTAAATCCGTTGAGGCCCCAGCATTTT.

The V call is TRBV2, the J call TRBJ1-5, with TRBD1 matching over 8 bases. Trimming cost V 5 bases and J 1 base; bases outside gene matches: 4. Germline V CDR1 and CDR2: SNHLY, FYNNEI. The CDR3 runs to 15 residues. This CDR3 is CASSWDRPSNQPQHF. The DNA for the CDR3 is TGTGCCAGCAGTTGGGACAGGCCCAGCAATCAGCCCCAGCATTTT.

This chain joins TRBV6-5 and TRBJ1-1; a possible D gene is TRBD1 (5 bases). The CDR3 is 13 residues long. V was clipped by 6 bases and J by 4 bases, with 12 bases between them. Germline assignment: CDR1 MNHEY and CDR2 SVGAGI. The CDR3: CASSQKRGTEAFF. CDR3 DNA: TGTGCCAGCAGCCAAAAAAGGGGCACTGAAGCTTTCTTT.

This chain uses TRBV7-9 with TRBJ2-3; D ambiguous. V was trimmed by 5 bases and J by 3 bases, leaving 9 bases between them. The CDR3 loop spans 13 amino acids. The germline CDR1 and CDR2 sequences are SEHNR and FQNEAQ (reference sequence). The CDR3 reads CASSHAVTDTQYF. The CDR3 DNA follows: TGTGCCAGCAGCCACGCCGTGACAGATACGCAGTATTTT.

The chain links TRBV29-1 to TRBJ1-4; D uncertain. The ends were cut back, 4 bases at V and 4 bases at J, with 13 bases in the middle. The CDR3 length is 14 residues. In germline, CDR1 is SQVTM, CDR2 ANQGSEA. The CDR3 DNA reads as TGCAGCGTTGCAGACCGGGATGGTAATGAAAAACTGTTTTTT. Translation gives CSVADRDGNEKLFF.

The V gene is TRBV6-5, the J gene TRBJ1-5; maybe TRBD1 (6 bases). Trimming took off 6 bases at V and 2 bases at J, with 11 bases between the two ends. The CDR3 extends over 14 amino acids. Germline lookup yields CDR1 MNHEY and CDR2 SVGAGI. The CDR3 reads CASSLDSRNQPQHF. CDR3 in DNA: TGTGCCAGCAGCCTGGACAGTCGCAATCAGCCCCAGCATTTT.

On this clone: The junction does not match germline at one end; this may be a read error. The V and J genes are TRBV6-5 and TRBJ1-4; perhaps TRBD1 as D (6 bases). Looked up from germline, CDR1 is MNHEY and CDR2 is SVGAGI. The CDR3 loop spans 14 amino acids. The CDR3 spells CASSSGGPNEQLFF. The CDR3 bases are TGTGCCAGCAGTTCCGGGGGCCCTAATGAACAACTGTTTTTT.

This chain connects TRBV4-1 to TRBJ2-7, with D unresolved. The germline V gene encodes CDR1 MGHRA and CDR2 YSYEKL. This CDR3 comprises 14 residues. The V end lost 4 bases, the J end lost 0 bases, and 10 bases lay between the germline ends. The CDR3 nucleotides read TGCGCCAGCAGCCCCGTGAGCGACTCCTACGAGCAGTACTTC. Amino acids: CASSPVSDSYEQYF.

V usage is TRBV4-1 and J usage is TRBJ1-1; D ambiguous. CDR1 and CDR2 from the germline V gene are MGHRA and YSYEKL. Trimming took 0 bases from V and 7 from J, leaving 12 bases between them. The CDR3 extends over 14 amino acids. In nucleotides, the CDR3 is TGCGCCAGCAGCCAAGATCCGGTTTGGAATGAAGCTTTCTTT. Its translation: CASSQDPVWNEAFF.

The chain couples TRBV24-1 to TRBJ1-4; D possibly corresponds to TRBD1 (5 bases). CDR1 KGHDR and CDR2 SFDVKD come from the germline V gene. There are 14 residues in the CDR3. V lost 5 bases and J lost 5, with 11 bases in between. The CDR3 sequence: CATSAGGNNEKLFF. In DNA form, the CDR3 reads TGTGCCACCAGTGCCGGGGGGAACAATGAAAAACTGTTTTTT.

This clone is a singleton in its sample. V and J are TRBV7-2 and TRBJ1-5, with 9 nucleotides matching TRBD1. V shed 5 bases, J shed 7 bases, and the junction held 12 bases outside the gene matches. The CDR3 sequence is 16 residues long. Germline V gene lookup returns CDR1 SGHTA and CDR2 FQGNSA. The CDR3 protein is CASSAHGTGTGQPQHF. The DNA for the CDR3 is TGTGCCAGCAGCGCGCACGGGACAGGGACCGGCCAGCCCCAGCATTTT.

The J gene is TRBJ1-2, the V gene TRBV28; D remains unclear. The CDR3 covers 12 residues. The V gene lost 4 bases and the J gene lost 8 bases, with 11 bases spanning the gap. CDR1 is MDHEN and CDR2 is SYDVKM in the germline V gene. The CDR3 nucleotides are TGTGCCAGCAGTTCCCGTGGCCGGGGCTACACCTTC. Its protein product is CASSSRGRGYTF.

The chain recombines TRBV28 with TRBJ2-7; 7 bases fit TRBD1. CDR1 is MDHEN and CDR2 is SYDVKM in the germline V gene. J lost 3 bases, V lost 6 bases, and 8 bases had no gene match. The CDR3 contains 14 residues. CDR3 sequence reads: CASRHNRDSYEQYF. DNA of the CDR3: TGTGCCAGCAGACATAACCGGGACAGCTACGAGCAGTACTTC.

The rearrangement uses TRBV10-3 and TRBJ2-3; 8 bases map to TRBD1. After removal of 5 bases from V and 2 bases from J, the junction contained 12 bases not matched to a gene. CDR3 length equals 17 residues. Germline CDR1 reads ENHRY; CDR2 reads SYGVKD. This CDR3 is CAISLPRTGKDTDTQYF. The CDR3 DNA sequence: TGTGCCATCAGTTTACCCAGGACAGGGAAGGACACAGATACGCAGTATTTT.

This sequence joins TRBV3-1 (or the pseudogene TRBV3-2) and TRBJ1-1; 8 positions agree with TRBD1. The CDR3 extends over 14 amino acids. In germline, CDR1 is LGHDT, CDR2 YNNKEL (reference sequence). V shed 2 bases and J 5 bases; nucleotides not matched to a gene: 4. The DNA of the CDR3 is TGTGCCAGCAGCCAAACGGACAGGGTGACTGAAGCTTTCTTT. It yields the protein CASSQTDRVTEAFF.

The chain couples TRBV2 to TRBJ1-5, with TRBD1 identical over 7 bases. Germline V gene sequence: CDR1 SNHLY, CDR2 FYNNEI. The CDR3 totals 15 residues. The J segment lost 9 bases and the V segment lost 6 bases, leaving 14 bases of the junction unmatched. The CDR3 sequence is CASRETGALLVPQHF. In nucleotides, the CDR3 is TGTGCCAGCAGGGAAACAGGGGCCCTGTTGGTGCCCCAGCATTTT.

The V and J genes are TRBV2 and TRBJ1-5; D perhaps matches TRBD1 (5 bases). The CDR3 runs 13 residues. Germline V lookup: CDR1 SNHLY, CDR2 FYNNEI. V was pared by 7 bases and J by 3 bases, with 10 bases between. The CDR3 nucleotides are TGTGCCAGCACGGGGCTGCCCAATCAGCCCCAGCATTTT. It codes for CASTGLPNQPQHF.

This rearrangement joins TRBV2 to TRBJ1-6; TRBD1 is a possible D gene (6 bases). Germline V gene lookup returns CDR1 SNHLY and CDR2 FYNNEI. Deletions cut 6 bases from V and 6 bases from J, with 12 bases between. The CDR3 spans 14 residues. CDR3 sequence (DNA): TGTGCCAGCAGGAAGGACAGCCCTAATTCACCCCTCCACTTT. Translating gives CASRKDSPNSPLHF. Variable domain in full (rest from reference TRBV2 and TRBJ1-6): EPEVTQTPSHQVTQMGQEVILRCVPISNHLYFYWYRQILGQKVEFLVSFYNNEISEKSEIFDDQFSVERPDGSNFTLKIRSTKLEDSAMYFCASRKDSPNSPLHFGNGTRLTVT.

The chain couples TRBV7-6 to TRBJ1-1; perhaps TRBD1 as D (5 bases). Germline V gene data show CDR1 as SGHVS and CDR2 as FNYEAQ. The CDR3 is 15 amino acids. The V end lost 1 base, the J end lost 5 bases, and 14 bases lay between the germline ends. The CDR3 is CASSLGGAWGTEAFF. CDR3 in DNA: TGTGCCAGCAGCTTAGGAGGGGCCTGGGGGACTGAAGCTTTCTTT.

The rearrangement links TRBV2 to TRBJ1-5; 7 bases map to TRBD1. The junction had 6 bases not matched to a gene; V was cut back by 6 bases and J by 1 base. Germline CDR1 is SNHLY and CDR2 is FYNNEI. This CDR3 contains 15 residues. This chain's CDR3 is CASSARGLSNQPQHF. In DNA, the CDR3 is TGTGCCAGCAGCGCCAGGGGGTTGAGCAATCAGCCCCAGCATTTT.

This clone was seen only a few times. This sequence joins TRBV7-7 and TRBJ1-1, with no clear D. V was clipped by 5 bases and J by 6 bases, with 13 bases between them. The germline V gene encodes CDR1 SSHAT and CDR2 FNYEAQ (reference sequence). The CDR3 loop spans 13 amino acids. As DNA, the CDR3 is TGTGCCAGCAGCCTCACTCAGCAATCTGAAGCTTTCTTT. Protein: CASSLTQQSEAFF.

This rearrangement joins TRBV4-3 to TRBJ2-2; TRBD2 might be the D (5 bases). This CDR3 is 18 amino acids long. V was clipped by 1 base and J by 6 bases, with 21 bases between them. The germline CDR1 and CDR2 sequences are LGHNA and YSLEER. In DNA, the CDR3 is TGCGCCAGCAGCCAAGTCTTCGGACCCAGGAGGTCCTCCGGGGAGCTGTTTTTT. Translation: CASSQVFGPRRSSGELFF.

The chain employs TRBV3-1 (or the pseudogene TRBV3-2) and TRBJ1-3; D remains unclear. With 2 bases removed from V and 4 bases from J, the gap between germline ends came to 9 bases. The CDR3 is 14 residues long. The germline V gene encodes CDR1 LGHDT and CDR2 YNNKEL (reference sequence). CDR3 residues: CASSQSPGGNTIYF. DNA for the CDR3: TGTGCCAGCAGCCAATCTCCCGGGGGAAACACCATATATTTT.

The V call is TRBV6-1, the J call TRBJ1-5, with D tentatively TRBD1 (5 bases). Germline loops: CDR1 MNHNS, CDR2 SASEGT. V was cut by 2 bases and J by 1 base, with 6 bases left in between. The CDR3 consists of 14 residues. CDR3 region: CASSEWGSNQPQHF. The DNA of the CDR3 is TGTGCCAGCAGTGAATGGGGGAGCAATCAGCCCCAGCATTTT.

This chain connects TRBV29-1 to TRBJ2-2; D may match TRBD1 or TRBD2 (5 bases each). Germline V gene data show CDR1 as SQVTM and CDR2 as ANQGSEA. The CDR3 loop spans 13 amino acids. Between the trimmed V and J ends, which lost 5 bases and 7 bases, there was a span of 14 bases. CDR3 sequence: CSVSVGVNGELFF. The CDR3, as DNA: TGCAGCGTTTCGGTGGGGGTTAACGGGGAGCTGTTTTTT.